A single sample gave rise to the 15 T cell receptor beta chains below, sequenced in a study of metastatic and nonmetastatic thyroid tumors. Every patient was untreated before thyroid surgery. From the PCR reads, TCRdb re-called clones with MiXCR. The data contain 30,000 to 35,000 clones, less than 30% of them singletons. Sequences were obtained from blood. These receptors came from a female donor with papillary thyroid cancer or a benign thyroid nodule (not recorded which). Some clones in this sample may be carry-over from other donors' samples.

Judged by abundance, this clone is medium-sized. The chain is built from TRBV6-1 and TRBJ2-7; perhaps TRBD1 as D (7 bases). This CDR3 comprises 12 residues. The germline CDR1 and CDR2 sequences are MNHNS and SASEGT. Trimming left V 7 bases short and J 4 bases short, with 11 bases between. The CDR3 sequence is CASNRGGYEQYF. In DNA form, the CDR3 reads TGTGCCAGCAACAGGGGAGGATACGAGCAGTACTTC.

The V call is TRBV5-1, the J call TRBJ1-2; D is unclear. V lost 4 bases and J 5 bases, leaving 12 bases between the germline ends. Germline CDR1 reads SGHRS; CDR2 reads YFSETQ. CDR3 length: 13 residues. CDR3 nucleotide sequence: TGCGCCAGCAGCGAGGCAGATGGATATGGCTACACCTTC. Its translation is CASSEADGYGYTF.

This clone was recorded a few times. V and J are TRBV6-1 and TRBJ1-2; no definite D call. The ends were cut back, 2 bases at V and 0 bases at J, with 4 bases in the middle. The CDR3 sequence is 13 residues long. Germline V lookup: CDR1 MNHNS, CDR2 SASEGT. The CDR3 nucleotides read TGTGCCAGCAGTGAACAGGCTAACTATGGCTACACCTTC. It translates to CASSEQANYGYTF.

This chain uses TRBV19 with TRBJ2-7; 7 positions agree with TRBD2. V shed 7 bases and J 0 bases; nucleotides not matched to a gene: 3. CDR3 length: 13 residues. Germline values: CDR1 LNHDA, CDR2 SQIVND (reference sequence). The CDR3 sequence is CASTGGSSYEQYF. The CDR3 coding sequence is TGTGCCAGTACGGGCGGGAGCTCCTACGAGCAGTACTTC.

This clone was found once. V usage is TRBV3-1 and J usage is TRBJ2-5; D gene ambiguous. The V gene lost 4 bases and the J gene lost 5 bases, with 11 bases spanning the gap. This CDR3 spans 13 amino acids. The V gene's germline CDR1 is LGHDT and CDR2 YNNKEL (reference sequence). CDR3 residues: CASSRVESETQYF. Here the CDR3 DNA reads TGTGCCAGCAGCCGGGTCGAATCGGAGACCCAGTACTTC.

This clone was observed at least ten times. The chain carries TRBV20-1 and TRBJ1-4; D remains unclear. CDR1 and CDR2 from the germline V gene are DFQATT and SNEGSKA (reference sequence). V shed 3 bases and J shed 2 bases, with 10 bases lying between them. CDR3 length: 14 residues. The CDR3 nucleotides are TGCAGTGCTAGCGCCAGAGGGACTAATGAAAAACTGTTTTTT. Its protein product is CSASARGTNEKLFF.

The chain joins TRBV30 to TRBJ2-2, with D unclear. Germline CDR1 is GTSNPN and CDR2 is SVGIG (reference sequence). Trimming took 3 bases from V and 4 from J, leaving 12 bases between them. This CDR3 contains 14 residues. The CDR3 region is CAWRPRTTTGELFF. The DNA for the CDR3 is TGTGCCTGGAGACCCAGGACCACCACCGGGGAGCTGTTTTTT.

Details on this clone: A read error may account for a junction end that differs from germline. CDR3 protein: CTARRQGGRTEAFF. CDR3 nucleotides: TGCACTGCTAGACGGCAGGGGGGTAGAACTGAAGCTTTCTTT. The rearrangement uses TRBV20-1 and TRBJ1-1; 7 nucleotides align to TRBD1. The CDR3 consists of 14 residues. Germline-derived CDR1 and CDR2 are DFQATT and SNEGSKA (reference sequence).

This clone came up once. The chain couples TRBV7-9 to TRBJ2-1; D is perhaps TRBD1 or TRBD2 (5 bases each). This CDR3 comprises 14 residues. With 7 bases removed from V and 4 bases from J, the gap between germline ends came to 14 bases. Germline values: CDR1 SEHNR, CDR2 FQNEAQ (reference sequence). The CDR3 bases are TGTGCCAGCACAAGGGACGCCCCTTACAATGAGCAGTTCTTC. Amino acid sequence: CASTRDAPYNEQFF.

The chain links TRBV28 to TRBJ2-7, with D perhaps TRBD2 (6 bases). With 3 bases removed from V and 4 bases from J, the gap between germline ends came to 13 bases. Germline assignment: CDR1 MDHEN and CDR2 SYDVKM. This CDR3 comprises 14 residues. In DNA form, the CDR3 reads TGTGCCAGCAGTTTGGGTAGCGGTCCGTACGAGCAGTACTTC. The encoded protein is CASSLGSGPYEQYF.

Comments on this clone: Mismatch with germline at one junction end may stem from a read error. V gene TRBV12-3 or TRBV12-4 combines with J gene TRBJ1-3, with 9 bases lining up with TRBD1. The CDR3 is made up of 17 amino acids. The CDR3: CASTPKAGQGTGHTIYF. As DNA, the CDR3 is TGTGCCAGCACCCCGAAGGCGGGACAGGGAACTGGACACACCATATATTTT.

This chain links TRBV6-1 with TRBJ1-5; D unresolved. The V gene's germline CDR1 is MNHNS and CDR2 SASEGT. This CDR3 region has 16 residues. The ends were cut back, 7 bases at V and 3 bases at J, with 19 bases in the middle. CDR3 sequence reads: CASTIWEQTNNQPQHF. The CDR3 DNA reads as TGTGCCAGCACCATTTGGGAGCAGACCAACAATCAGCCCCAGCATTTT.

The chain employs TRBV20-1 and TRBJ2-1, with a tentative D call TRBD2 (6 bases). The V end was cut by 5 bases, the J end by 8 bases, with 16 bases between. The CDR3 consists of 13 residues. Germline values: CDR1 DFQATT, CDR2 SNEGSKA (reference sequence). The CDR3 nucleotides read TGCAGTGCTCCCCGGACTACAAGGGATGAGCAGTTCTTC. It encodes CSAPRTTRDEQFF.

J is TRBJ1-5 and V is TRBV10-3, with a tentative D call TRBD1 (6 bases). Between the trimmed V and J ends, which lost 8 bases and 13 bases, there was a span of 24 bases. CDR3 length: 14 residues. Germline CDR1 and CDR2: ENHRY and SYGVKD. In nucleotides, the CDR3 is TGTGCCATCGAGGACGAACAGGGAAGCCAGCAACAGCATTTT. Residues: CAIEDEQGSQQQHF.

This clone has a count of ten or more. The chain uses TRBV20-1 and TRBJ2-5, with TRBD1 matching over 7 bases. Germline V gene data show CDR1 as DFQATT and CDR2 as SNEGSKA (reference sequence). The CDR3 has 14 amino acids. V lost 2 bases and J lost 1; bases outside the gene matches: 4. The CDR3 nucleotides read TGCAGTGCTAGAATTAGGGACAGCCAAGAGACCCAGTACTTC. This gives the protein CSARIRDSQETQYF.